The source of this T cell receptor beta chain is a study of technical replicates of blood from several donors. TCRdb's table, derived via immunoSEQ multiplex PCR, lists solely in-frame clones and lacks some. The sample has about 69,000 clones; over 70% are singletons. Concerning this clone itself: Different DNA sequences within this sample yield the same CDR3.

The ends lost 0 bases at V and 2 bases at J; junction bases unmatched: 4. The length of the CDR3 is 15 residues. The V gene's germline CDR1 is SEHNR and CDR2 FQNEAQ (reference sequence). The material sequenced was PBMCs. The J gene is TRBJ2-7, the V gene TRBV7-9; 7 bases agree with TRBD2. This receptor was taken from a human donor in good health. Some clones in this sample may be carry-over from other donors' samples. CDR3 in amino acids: CASSLASGGTYEQYF. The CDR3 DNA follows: TGTGCCAGCAGCTTAGCGTCCGGGGGGACCTACGAGCAGTACTTC.